Listed below are T cell receptor beta chains from one sample, sequenced in a study of T cell responses to AZD1222 COVID-19 vaccine. Only in-frame clones appear in the TCRdb table, and some are missing; sequencing was by immunoSEQ multiplex PCR. The sample lists 140,000 or so clones, 70% to 90% occurring once. Source: peripheral blood, taken on day 0 of AZD1222 vaccination. Source of these receptors: an adult in good health. Each CDR3 is given with its conserved first and last residue. A D gene is named only where the DNA matches it firmly. Not all rows give a size; the values are once, few, many and, for expanded clones, a class.

v_gene: TRBV28; j_gene: TRBJ1-1; d_gene: TRBD1; abundance: -; CDR3aa: CASSSSGGKTEAFF; CDR3nt: TGTGCCAGCAGTTCATCAGGGGGGAAAACTGAAGCTTTCTTT
v_gene: TRBV6-6; j_gene: TRBJ2-7; d_gene: -; abundance: -; CDR3aa: CASSRLQGLNYEQYF; CDR3nt: TGTGCCAGCAGCCGCCTCCAGGGGCTTAACTACGAGCAGTACTTC
v_gene: TRBV5-6; j_gene: TRBJ1-2; d_gene: -; abundance: -; CDR3aa: CASSLVVGSYGYTF; CDR3nt: TGTGCCAGCAGCTTGGTGGTGGGTAGCTATGGCTACACCTTC
v_gene: TRBV4-2; j_gene: TRBJ2-7; d_gene: TRBD2; abundance: -; CDR3aa: CASSQDEGGPGSPYEQYF; CDR3nt: TGTGCCAGCAGCCAAGATGAGGGAGGGCCTGGTTCCCCCTACGAGCAGTACTTC
v_gene: TRBV7-9; j_gene: TRBJ2-1; d_gene: TRBD2; abundance: -; CDR3aa: CASSIRLAAGYNEQFF; CDR3nt: TGTGCCAGCAGCATAAGACTAGCGGCGGGGTACAATGAGCAGTTCTTC
v_gene: TRBV18; j_gene: TRBJ1-5; d_gene: -; abundance: -; CDR3aa: CASSPSLGDQPQHF; CDR3nt: TGTGCCAGCTCACCCTCGTTGGGCGATCAGCCCCAGCATTTT
v_gene: TRBV19; j_gene: TRBJ1-4; d_gene: -; abundance: -; CDR3aa: CASSILGSTGEKLFF; CDR3nt: TGTGCCAGTAGTATACTGGGCAGCACGGGTGAAAAACTGTTTTTT
v_gene: TRBV6-2/TRBV6-3; j_gene: TRBJ1-3; d_gene: -; abundance: -; CDR3aa: CASSYPNGNTIYF; CDR3nt: TGTGCCAGCAGTTACCCTAACGGAAACACCATATATTTT
v_gene: TRBV11-3; j_gene: TRBJ2-1; d_gene: TRBD2; abundance: -; CDR3aa: CASSLDGRGGVDEQFF; CDR3nt: TGTGCCAGCAGCTTAGATGGACGGGGGGGCGTGGATGAGCAGTTCTTC
v_gene: TRBV6-6; j_gene: TRBJ1-5; d_gene: TRBD1; abundance: -; CDR3aa: CASSYLAGGNQPQHF; CDR3nt: TGTGCCAGCAGTTATCTGGCAGGGGGAAATCAGCCCCAGCATTTT
v_gene: TRBV11-2; j_gene: TRBJ1-2; d_gene: TRBD1; abundance: few; CDR3aa: CASSTGTGKGYTF; CDR3nt: TGTGCCAGCAGCACAGGGACAGGGAAGGGCTACACCTTC
v_gene: TRBV5-1; j_gene: TRBJ2-7; d_gene: -; abundance: -; CDR3aa: CASSSGFLEPGQYF; CDR3nt: TGCGCCAGCAGCTCCGGGTTCCTTGAGCCTGGGCAGTACTTC
v_gene: TRBV7-9; j_gene: TRBJ2-2; d_gene: TRBD2; abundance: -; CDR3aa: CASSLNTGGNTGELFF; CDR3nt: TGTGCCAGCAGCTTAAATACGGGAGGGAACACCGGGGAGCTGTTTTTT
v_gene: TRBV7-9; j_gene: TRBJ1-1; d_gene: -; abundance: -; CDR3aa: CASSFDLLNTEAFF; CDR3nt: TGTGCCAGCAGCTTCGACCTCTTGAACACTGAAGCTTTCTTT
v_gene: TRBV5-1; j_gene: TRBJ1-4; d_gene: TRBD1; abundance: -; CDR3aa: CASSLGTGREKLFF; CDR3nt: TGCGCCAGCAGCTTGGGGACAGGGAGGGAAAAACTGTTTTTT
v_gene: TRBV19; j_gene: TRBJ1-5; d_gene: TRBD1; abundance: -; CDR3aa: CASTDRGYSNQPQHF; CDR3nt: TGTGCCAGCACGGACAGGGGGTATAGCAATCAGCCCCAGCATTTT
v_gene: TRBV10-2; j_gene: TRBJ1-5; d_gene: TRBD1; abundance: -; CDR3aa: CASSFGTGRAQPQHF; CDR3nt: TGCGCCAGCAGCTTTGGGACAGGTCGTGCACAGCCCCAGCATTTT
v_gene: TRBV15; j_gene: TRBJ2-7; d_gene: -; abundance: -; CDR3aa: CATSMGTYEQYF; CDR3nt: TGTGCCACCAGCATGGGAACCTACGAGCAGTACTTC
v_gene: TRBV12-3/TRBV12-4; j_gene: TRBJ1-1; d_gene: -; abundance: -; CDR3aa: CASNIRGTEAFF; CDR3nt: TGTGCCAGCAACATTAGAGGCACTGAAGCTTTCTTT
v_gene: TRBV5-1; j_gene: TRBJ2-7; d_gene: -; abundance: -; CDR3aa: CASSPRRASSSRDYEQYF; CDR3nt: TGCGCCAGCAGCCCCAGGCGGGCTAGCTCCTCCCGGGACTACGAGCAGTACTTC
v_gene: TRBV5-4; j_gene: TRBJ2-1; d_gene: TRBD2; abundance: -; CDR3aa: CASSFSGRNEQFF; CDR3nt: TGTGCCAGCAGCTTTAGCGGGAGAAATGAGCAGTTCTTC
v_gene: TRBV6-5; j_gene: TRBJ2-7; d_gene: TRBD2; abundance: -; CDR3aa: CAAGRASGVYEQYF; CDR3nt: TGTGCCGCGGGGCGGGCTAGCGGCGTCTACGAGCAGTACTTC
v_gene: TRBV28; j_gene: TRBJ2-7; d_gene: -; abundance: -; CDR3aa: CASSFGGRYEQYF; CDR3nt: TGTGCCAGCAGTTTCGGGGGAAGGTACGAGCAGTACTTC
v_gene: TRBV12-5; j_gene: TRBJ1-3; d_gene: -; abundance: -; CDR3aa: CASGSRSRGLISGNTIYF; CDR3nt: TGTGCTAGTGGTTCTCGGTCCAGGGGCTTAATCTCTGGAAACACCATATATTTT
v_gene: TRBV28; j_gene: TRBJ1-5; d_gene: -; abundance: -; CDR3aa: CASSFRSNQPQHF; CDR3nt: TGTGCCAGCAGTTTCAGGAGCAATCAGCCCCAGCATTTT
v_gene: TRBV12-3/TRBV12-4; j_gene: TRBJ2-7; d_gene: -; abundance: -; CDR3aa: CASSRHNSYEQYF; CDR3nt: TGTGCCAGCAGCCGCCATAACTCCTACGAGCAGTACTTC
v_gene: TRBV7-2; j_gene: TRBJ1-4; d_gene: -; abundance: -; CDR3aa: CASSFINEKLFF; CDR3nt: TGTGCCAGCAGCTTTATCAATGAAAAACTGTTTTTT
v_gene: TRBV7-6; j_gene: TRBJ2-2; d_gene: TRBD1; abundance: -; CDR3aa: CASSLARQGRSGELFF; CDR3nt: TGTGCCAGCAGCTTAGCACGACAGGGGCGGTCCGGGGAGCTGTTTTTT
v_gene: TRBV27; j_gene: TRBJ2-2; d_gene: TRBD2; abundance: -; CDR3aa: CASSFGLAGTGELFF; CDR3nt: TGTGCCAGCAGTTTCGGGCTAGCGGGGACCGGGGAGCTGTTTTTT
v_gene: TRBV18; j_gene: TRBJ1-2; d_gene: -; abundance: once; CDR3aa: CASSLLGQPTNYGYTF; CDR3nt: TGTGCCAGCTCACTCCTCGGACAGCCGACAAACTATGGCTACACCTTC
v_gene: TRBV3-1/TRBV3-2; j_gene: TRBJ2-3; d_gene: -; abundance: -; CDR3aa: CASSQRSTDTQYF; CDR3nt: TGTGCCAGCAGCCAACGGTCCACAGATACGCAGTATTTT
v_gene: TRBV27; j_gene: TRBJ2-7; d_gene: TRBD2; abundance: -; CDR3aa: CASSFGTSGYEQYF; CDR3nt: TGTGCCAGCAGTTTCGGGACTAGCGGCTACGAGCAGTACTTC
v_gene: TRBV10-1; j_gene: TRBJ2-1; d_gene: TRBD1; abundance: once; CDR3aa: CASSESGTGYNEQFF; CDR3nt: TGCGCCAGCAGTGAGTCGGGGACAGGATACAATGAGCAGTTCTTC
v_gene: TRBV7-9; j_gene: TRBJ2-4; d_gene: -; abundance: -; CDR3aa: CASSLGAPLPGNIQYF; CDR3nt: TGTGCCAGCAGCTTGGGGGCCCCTCTGCCCGGGAACATTCAGTACTTC
v_gene: TRBV29-1; j_gene: TRBJ2-7; d_gene: -; abundance: -; CDR3aa: CSVVRSDSYEQYF; CDR3nt: TGCAGCGTTGTGAGGAGCGACTCCTACGAGCAGTACTTC